The 14 T cell receptor beta chains presented below share a single source sample, sequenced in a study of CD8 T cells in ankylosing spondylitis. TCRdb reprocessed the 5' RACE reads with MiXCR, giving one entry per CDR3 protein. The sample holds 240,000 or so distinct CDR3 sequences, approximately 9% seen once. Sample: blood, either unsorted or a sorted T cell fraction (not recorded which). The origin of the receptors is a male donor with ankylosing spondylitis or in good health (not recorded which).

The V gene is TRBV11-1, the J gene TRBJ2-5; unclear D gene. V lost 4 bases and J 5 bases, leaving 14 bases between the germline ends. The CDR3 consists of 14 residues. The germline gives CDR1 SGHAT, CDR2 FQDESV (reference sequence). The CDR3 spells CASSYQVYWETQYF. CDR3 DNA: TGTGCCAGCAGCTACCAGGTTTACTGGGAGACCCAGTACTTC.

The chain employs TRBV20-1 and TRBJ2-5; D is unresolved. V was clipped by 0 bases and J by 10 bases, with 18 bases between them. The germline V gene has CDR1 DFQATT and CDR2 SNEGSKA (reference sequence). The length of the CDR3 is 14 residues. In nucleotides, the CDR3 is TGCAGTGCTAGAGATCCCCAGCGCCGATGGGGCCAGTACTTC. Its translation is CSARDPQRRWGQYF.

This clonotype was seen only once. Here the CDR3 omits its conserved ending phenylalanine or tryptophan, so a read error is the likely source. This chain uses TRBV5-1 with TRBJ2-2; D is possibly TRBD1 (5 bases). Looked up from germline, CDR1 is SGHRS and CDR2 is YFSETQ. The CDR3 has 13 residues. CDR3 sequence (DNA): TGCGCCAGCAGTTTGGGGCCGACCGGGGAGCTGTTTCTT. It yields the protein CASSLGPTGELFL.

The V gene is TRBV19, the J gene TRBJ2-3; D gene unclear. V dropped 6 bases and J dropped 0 bases, with 10 bases sitting between them. Germline V lookup: CDR1 LNHDA, CDR2 SQIVND (reference sequence). CDR3 size: 14 residues. CDR3 protein: CASSPLSSTDTQYF. Here the CDR3 DNA reads TGTGCCAGTAGCCCGCTCTCTAGCACAGATACGCAGTATTTT.

This clonotype was seen ten or more times. The chain uses TRBV7-8 and TRBJ2-1; 9 nucleotides align to TRBD1. The V gene's germline CDR1 is SGHVS and CDR2 FQNEAQ. The CDR3 covers 19 residues. J was trimmed by 9 bases and V by 5 bases; bases with no gene match: 23. For the CDR3, the DNA is TGTGCCAGCAGCCGATTTAGACCTATCCGGGACAGGGTTCTACGTGAGCAGTTCTTC. As protein: CASSRFRPIRDRVLREQFF.

This clonotype was recorded many times. The chain carries TRBV7-2 and TRBJ2-7, with unresolved D. The ends were cut back, 1 base at V and 0 bases at J, with 7 bases in the middle. CDR1 and CDR2 (germline): SGHTA, FQGNSA. The CDR3 runs 14 residues. The CDR3 region is CASSLGGNSYEQYF. The DNA for the CDR3 is TGTGCCAGCAGCTTAGGGGGTAACTCCTACGAGCAGTACTTC. The whole variable domain, remainder taken from reference TRBV7-2 and TRBJ2-7, is GAGVSQSPSNKVTEKGKDVELRCDPISGHTALYWYRQSLGQGLEFLIYFQGNSAPDKSGLPSDRFSAERTGGSVSTLTIQRTQQEDSAVYLCASSLGGNSYEQYFGPGTRLTVT.

This clonotype was observed at least ten times. This chain links TRBV28 with TRBJ2-5, with D perhaps TRBD2 (6 bases). V was cut by 4 bases and J by 5 bases, with 11 bases left in between. There are 13 residues in the CDR3. The germline V gene has CDR1 MDHEN and CDR2 SYDVKM. DNA for the CDR3: TGTGCCAGCAGTTGGGGGGTAATGGAGACCCAGTACTTC. Its translation is CASSWGVMETQYF.

CDR3 loop: CASSLNSGEGETQYF. CDR3 DNA sequence: TGTGCCAGCAGCTTAAATAGCGGGGAGGGTGAGACCCAGTACTTC. The rearrangement joins TRBV7-6 to TRBJ2-5; 8 bases align to TRBD2. The CDR3 has 15 amino acids. J was trimmed by 5 bases and V by 2 bases; bases with no gene match: 7. The germline V gene has CDR1 SGHVS and CDR2 FNYEAQ.

This chain connects TRBV5-1 to TRBJ2-7, with unresolved D. Matching the DNA end better, TRBJ2-1 makes the J call doubtful. The CDR3 has 13 residues. Looked up from germline, CDR1 is SGHRS and CDR2 is YFSETQ. CDR3 coding DNA: TGCGCCAGCAGCTTGGGGGAATTCTACGAGCAGTTCTTC. It encodes CASSLGEFYEQFF.

The sample holds many counts of this clonotype. J is TRBJ2-1 and V is TRBV11-2; 16 nucleotides line up with TRBD2. The trim removed 7 bases at V and 2 bases at J, leaving 5 bases unmatched. There are 17 residues in the CDR3. Germline loops: CDR1 SGHAT, CDR2 FQNNGV. DNA for the CDR3: TGTGCCAGCACCGGGACTAGCGGGAGGGGGCCCTACAATGAGCAGTTCTTC. Encoded protein: CASTGTSGRGPYNEQFF.

This clonotype has ten or more counts. This chain connects TRBV5-1 to TRBJ2-3; D is perhaps TRBD2 (5 bases). The V end lost 0 bases, the J end lost 6 bases, and 11 bases lay between the germline ends. The CDR3 covers 14 residues. CDR1 and CDR2 (germline): SGHRS, YFSETQ. CDR3 DNA sequence: TGCGCCAGCAGCTTGGAACACCCGGGGGATACGCAGTATTTT. This gives the protein CASSLEHPGDTQYF.

In this sample, this clonotype turned up many times. The chain uses TRBV11-2 and TRBJ2-1, with 13 positions matching TRBD2. Losses at the gene ends were 5 bases for V and 2 bases for J; bases not matched to a gene: 12. CDR1 and CDR2 from the germline V gene are SGHAT and FQNNGV. The CDR3 loop spans 19 amino acids. The CDR3 spells CASSLLLAGGPWAYNEQFF. The DNA of the CDR3 is TGTGCCAGCAGCCTCTTACTAGCGGGGGGGCCATGGGCCTACAATGAGCAGTTCTTC.

This clonotype has more than one count but fewer than ten. The chain couples TRBV14 to TRBJ1-2, with D maybe TRBD1 (6 bases). V was clipped by 0 bases and J by 8 bases, with 16 bases between them. Germline CDR1 reads SGHDN; CDR2 reads FVKESK. The CDR3 totals 15 residues. CDR3 nucleotides: TGTGCCAGCAGCCAAGAAGGGTACAGGGCGGGCGGCTACACCTTC. This gives the protein CASSQEGYRAGGYTF.

This clonotype was recorded many times. This chain joins TRBV7-6 and TRBJ1-2; D may be TRBD1 (6 bases). Trimming removed 5 bases from V and 4 bases from J, with 20 bases in between. The CDR3 loop spans 16 amino acids. Germline V gene data show CDR1 as SGHVS and CDR2 as FNYEAQ. The CDR3 sequence: CASSPTTRTAIYGYTF. The CDR3 DNA sequence: TGTGCCAGCAGCCCTACGACTCGGACAGCTATCTATGGCTACACCTTC.